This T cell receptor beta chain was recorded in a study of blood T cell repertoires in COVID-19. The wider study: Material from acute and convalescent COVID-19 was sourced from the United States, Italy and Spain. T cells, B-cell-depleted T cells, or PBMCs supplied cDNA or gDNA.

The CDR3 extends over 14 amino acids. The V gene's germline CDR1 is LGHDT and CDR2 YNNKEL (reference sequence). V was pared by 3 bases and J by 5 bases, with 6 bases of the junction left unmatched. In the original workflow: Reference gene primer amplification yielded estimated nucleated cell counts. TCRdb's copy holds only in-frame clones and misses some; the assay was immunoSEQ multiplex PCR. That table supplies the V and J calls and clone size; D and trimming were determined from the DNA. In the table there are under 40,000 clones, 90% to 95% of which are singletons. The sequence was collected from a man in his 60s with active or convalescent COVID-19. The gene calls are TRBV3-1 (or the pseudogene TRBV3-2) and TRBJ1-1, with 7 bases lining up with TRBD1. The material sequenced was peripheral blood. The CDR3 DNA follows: TGTGCCAGCAGCCAGAACGCAGGGGGTACTGAAGCTTTCTTT. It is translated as CASSQNAGGTEAFF.